What follows are 28 T cell receptor beta chains derived from one specimen sequenced in a study of cytomegalovirus exposure and HLA in healthy donors. PCR amplification relied on 60 Vbeta primers (plus 13 Jbeta primers). The repertoire was sequenced with immunoSEQ multiplex PCR; TCRdb's copy has only in-frame clones and lacks some. The profile shows about 110,000 clones, 55% to 75% of them singletons. Sequenced: PBMCs. The receptor source for this set is a woman in her forties in good health and CMV-seropositive.

The gene calls are TRBV5-4 and TRBJ1-2; D is unresolved. Germline assignment: CDR1 SGHNT and CDR2 YYREEE (reference sequence). There are 16 residues in the CDR3. V was trimmed by 0 bases and J by 4 bases, leaving 16 bases between them. CDR3 protein: CASSLEGSRATYGYTF. DNA for the CDR3: TGTGCCAGCAGCTTGGAGGGTTCGAGGGCAACCTATGGCTACACCTTC.

A few counts support this clone. The chain is built from TRBV6-5 and TRBJ2-1, with D possibly TRBD2 on 5 matching bases. The CDR3 has 13 residues. V was trimmed by 2 bases and J by 4 bases, leaving 6 bases between them. Germline CDR1 and CDR2: MNHEY and SVGAGI. CDR3 sequence: CASSYRGYNEQFF. CDR3 nucleotides: TGTGCCAGCAGTTACCGGGGATACAATGAGCAGTTCTTC.

The gene calls are TRBV19 and TRBJ1-4, with D maybe TRBD1 (6 bases). Between the trimmed V and J ends, which lost 5 bases and 4 bases, there was a span of 8 bases. Per the germline V gene, CDR1 is LNHDA and CDR2 is SQIVND (reference sequence). The CDR3 runs 13 residues. DNA of the CDR3: TGTGCCAGTAGTCCACAGGGTAATGAAAAACTGTTTTTT. The encoded protein is CASSPQGNEKLFF.

On this clone: Other DNA sequences in the same sample also yield this CDR3. As DNA, the CDR3 is TGCGCCAGCAGCCAAGATTCTGCGGGTCTCTCTGGAAACACCATATATTTT. Encoded protein: CASSQDSAGLSGNTIYF. The chain combines TRBV4-1 with TRBJ1-3, with unresolved D. This CDR3 is built from 17 residues. The ends were cut back, 0 bases at V and 0 bases at J, with 12 bases in the middle. Germline V CDR1 and CDR2: MGHRA, YSYEKL.

The chain uses TRBV25-1 and TRBJ1-2; the D gene is possibly TRBD1 (6 bases). Germline V gene lookup returns CDR1 MGHDK and CDR2 SYGVNS. This CDR3 spans 14 amino acids. V lost 1 base and J 4 bases, leaving 10 bases between the germline ends. Here the CDR3 DNA reads TGTGCCAGCAGTGAATCGGGGGGGGCCTATGGCTACACCTTC. It yields the protein CASSESGGAYGYTF.

The chain has TRBV7-8 and TRBJ2-1; D gene unclear. The germline V gene has CDR1 SGHVS and CDR2 FQNEAQ. The CDR3 totals 12 residues. With 1 base removed from V and 9 bases from J, the gap between germline ends came to 7 bases. The chain's CDR3 is CASSLGGSEQFF. Here the CDR3 DNA reads TGTGCCAGCAGCTTAGGAGGAAGTGAGCAGTTCTTC.

The chain couples TRBV5-4 to TRBJ1-5; 8 nucleotides line up with TRBD1. Looked up from germline, CDR1 is SGHNT and CDR2 is YYREEE (reference sequence). The ends lost 4 bases at V and 3 bases at J; junction bases unmatched: 12. This CDR3 spans 17 amino acids. Written as DNA, the CDR3 is TGTGCCAGCAGCCTGCGACCGGGGACAGGTGACAATCAGCCCCAGCATTTT. Its translation: CASSLRPGTGDNQPQHF.

This rearrangement joins TRBV2 to TRBJ1-6; 10 bases are a match to TRBD1. CDR1 is SNHLY, CDR2 FYNNEI, per germline. The CDR3 is 16 amino acids. J gave up 1 base and V 9 bases, and 6 bases lay outside the gene matches. CDR3 sequence reads: CARSTGGLSYNSPLHF. The CDR3 DNA reads as TGTGCCAGATCGACAGGGGGCCTATCCTATAATTCACCCCTCCACTTT.

The chain employs TRBV6-1 and TRBJ1-2, with a possible D match to TRBD1 (6 bases). CDR3 length equals 15 residues. Trimming removed 5 bases from V and 0 bases from J, with 13 bases in between. CDR1 and CDR2 from the germline V gene are MNHNS and SASEGT. Here the CDR3 DNA reads TGTGCCAGCAGTCGAAGGGGGTCAGCTAACTATGGCTACACCTTC. It encodes CASSRRGSANYGYTF.

This clone has more than one count but fewer than ten. The chain has TRBV13 and TRBJ2-3; 10 bases align to TRBD2. With 5 bases clipped from V and 5 bases from J, the junction kept 7 bases outside the gene matches. This CDR3 spans 15 amino acids. Germline V gene data show CDR1 as PRHDT and CDR2 as FYEKMQ (reference sequence). The CDR3 sequence is CASSGSGGAKDTQYF. CDR3 in DNA: TGTGCCAGCAGCGGGAGCGGGGGGGCGAAAGATACGCAGTATTTT.

The V and J genes are TRBV5-1 and TRBJ1-6; D is unclear. Germline V CDR1 and CDR2: SGHRS, YFSETQ. Trimming pared 0 bases from V and 9 bases from J, leaving 7 bases between. There are 13 residues in the CDR3. CDR3 in amino acids: CASSLVIGSPLHF. As DNA, the CDR3 is TGCGCCAGCAGCTTGGTGATCGGTTCACCCCTCCACTTT.

Concerning this clone: The same CDR3 is also encoded by other DNA sequences in this sample. CDR3 nucleotide sequence: TGTGCCAGCAGTTACTCACAGGGTCGGACTGAAGCTTTCTTT. The encoded protein is CASSYSQGRTEAFF. The V call is TRBV6-5, the J call TRBJ1-1; tentatively, D is TRBD1 (6 bases). CDR1 and CDR2 from the germline V gene are MNHEY and SVGAGI. Trimming pared 0 bases from V and 5 bases from J, leaving 10 bases between. The CDR3 is made up of 14 amino acids.

This clone was seen a few times. The V call is TRBV14, the J call TRBJ1-1; TRBD1 agrees at 7 bases. With 4 bases clipped from V and 5 bases from J, the junction kept 13 bases outside the gene matches. CDR3 length equals 16 residues. Germline loops: CDR1 SGHDN, CDR2 FVKESK. CDR3 in amino acids: CASSPLPGQRTTEAFF. DNA for the CDR3: TGTGCCAGCAGCCCCCTTCCGGGACAGAGAACAACTGAAGCTTTCTTT. The full variable domain, rest sourced from reference TRBV14 and TRBJ1-1, is EAGVTQFPSHSVIEKGQTVTLRCDPISGHDNLYWYRRVMGKEIKFLLHFVKESKQDESGMPNNRFLAERTGGTYSTLKVQPAELEDSGVYFCASSPLPGQRTTEAFFGQGTRLTVV.

This chain uses TRBV5-3 with TRBJ1-1, with TRBD1 matching 10 bases. TRBV5-3 is an open reading frame whose function is uncertain. This CDR3 region has 18 residues. V was clipped by 3 bases and J by 1 base; unmatched bases: 12. The CDR3: CARSSPGQGTRENTEAFF. CDR3 sequence (DNA): TGTGCCAGAAGCTCTCCGGGACAGGGGACTCGGGAGAACACTGAAGCTTTCTTT.

This clone is a singleton in its sample. This chain joins TRBV7-8 and TRBJ1-2; the D is unclear. Deletions cut 4 bases from V and 3 bases from J, with 12 bases between. CDR1 and CDR2 from the germline V gene are SGHVS and FQNEAQ. The CDR3 has 14 residues. This CDR3 reads CASSSGLSHYGYTF. CDR3 bases: TGTGCCAGCAGCTCCGGACTCAGTCACTATGGCTACACCTTC.

This clone was counted a single time. This rearrangement joins TRBV4-1 to TRBJ2-6; possible D gene TRBD1, 6 bases. V lost 0 bases to trimming and J lost 3 bases, with 15 bases between them. Germline CDR1 reads MGHRA; CDR2 reads YSYEKL. The CDR3 length is 18 residues. CDR3 amino acids: CASSQDDRSSGGANVLTF. CDR3 nucleotides: TGCGCCAGCAGCCAAGATGACAGGTCTTCGGGTGGGGCCAACGTCCTGACTTTC.

The chain uses TRBV11-2 and TRBJ2-7; maybe TRBD1 (6 bases). The CDR3 runs to 14 residues. Germline values: CDR1 SGHAT, CDR2 FQNNGV. The V end was cut by 6 bases, the J end by 5 bases, with 17 bases between. The CDR3 region is CASRPGALWDEQYF. As DNA, the CDR3 is TGTGCCAGCAGACCAGGGGCTCTCTGGGACGAGCAGTACTTC.

The genes are TRBV9 and TRBJ2-1; 11 bases align to TRBD2. Germline V gene sequence: CDR1 SGDLS, CDR2 YYNGEE. The length of the CDR3 is 15 residues. After removal of 0 bases from V and 10 bases from J, the junction contained 6 bases not matched to a gene. CDR3 loop: CASSVGSSGGGEQFF. The CDR3 DNA sequence: TGTGCCAGCAGCGTAGGAAGTAGCGGGGGGGGAGAGCAGTTCTTC.

The V and J genes are TRBV6-5 and TRBJ2-2, with a tentative D call TRBD1 (5 bases). Germline values: CDR1 MNHEY, CDR2 SVGAGI. Between the trimmed V and J ends, which lost 2 bases and 4 bases, there was a span of 8 bases. This CDR3 is 14 amino acids long. The CDR3 coding sequence is TGTGCCAGCAGTTACCAGGGCTTCACCGGGGAGCTGTTTTTT. Its translation is CASSYQGFTGELFF.

The V call is TRBV6-8, the J call TRBJ1-1; 7 positions agree with TRBD1. V shed 7 bases and J 3 bases; nucleotides not matched to a gene: 20. CDR1 MNHGY and CDR2 SAAAGT come from the germline V gene. The CDR3 has 18 amino acids. The CDR3 is CASNTFSDKGQLYTEAFF. The CDR3 coding sequence is TGTGCCAGCAATACCTTTTCTGATAAGGGACAGCTATACACTGAAGCTTTCTTT.

The rearrangement joins TRBV29-1 to TRBJ2-1; D perhaps matches TRBD2 (6 bases). The V and J ends lost 7 bases and 9 bases respectively, with 19 bases between them. The CDR3 contains 13 residues. Germline CDR1 reads SQVTM; CDR2 reads ANQGSEA. The CDR3 sequence is CSADRRETVEQFF. DNA of the CDR3: TGCAGCGCCGACCGGAGGGAAACAGTTGAGCAGTTCTTC.

This chain joins TRBV4-1 and TRBJ1-1, with TRBD1 as a possible D gene (6 bases). This CDR3 is built from 15 residues. Germline V gives CDR1 MGHRA, CDR2 YSYEKL. Trimming took off 1 base at V and 4 bases at J, with 13 bases between the two ends. The CDR3 DNA is TGCGCCAGCAGCCAAGGACTCGGGGGGCCCACTGAAGCTTTCTTT. Translation: CASSQGLGGPTEAFF.

This clone turned up a few times. The same CDR3 also results from other DNA sequences found in this sample. This sequence joins TRBV6-1 and TRBJ2-1, with TRBD1 as a possible D gene (6 bases). There are 14 residues in the CDR3. Per the germline V gene, CDR1 is MNHNS and CDR2 is SASEGT. V lost 1 base and J 5 bases, leaving 9 bases between the germline ends. CDR3 sequence reads: CASSEGTDDNEQFF. The CDR3 coding sequence is TGTGCCAGCAGTGAAGGGACAGATGACAATGAGCAGTTCTTC.

The chain has TRBV6-6 and TRBJ1-6; D gene ambiguous. The CDR3 has 12 amino acids. Germline V lookup: CDR1 MNHNY, CDR2 SVGAGI (reference sequence). Trimming cost V 6 bases and J 10 bases, with 10 bases left between them. CDR3 DNA: TGTGCCAGCAGGGCAGGAACCTCACCCCTCCACTTT. Its translation: CASRAGTSPLHF.

Worth noting for this clone: Other DNA sequences in this specimen translate into the identical CDR3. V gene TRBV18 combines with J gene TRBJ1-3, with D unclear. The CDR3 consists of 15 residues. Germline CDR1 KGHSH, CDR2 LQKENI. Trimming stripped 2 bases from V and 0 bases from J, with 8 bases between. The CDR3: CASSPSGRSGNTIYF. As DNA, the CDR3 is TGTGCCAGCTCACCAAGCGGCCGCTCTGGAAACACCATATATTTT.

The V call is TRBV7-8, the J call TRBJ2-1, with 10 bases aligning to TRBD2. With V trimmed by 2 bases and J by 5 bases, 9 bases remained unmatched. The germline CDR1 and CDR2 sequences are SGHVS and FQNEAQ. This CDR3 is 17 amino acids long. In DNA, the CDR3 is TGTGCCAGCAGCTTAATGACTAGCGGGTTTGTCCACAATGAGCAGTTCTTC. Its translation is CASSLMTSGFVHNEQFF. The whole variable domain, filled in from reference TRBV7-8 and TRBJ2-1, reads GAGVSQSPRYKVAKRGQDVALRCDPISGHVSLFWYQQALGQGPEFLTYFQNEAQLDKSGLPSDRFFAERPEGSVSTLKIQRTQQEDSAVYLCASSLMTSGFVHNEQFFGPGTRLTVL.

This clone occurred a few times. This chain connects TRBV7-8 to TRBJ2-7, with 8 bases fitting TRBD1. The germline V gene encodes CDR1 SGHVS and CDR2 FQNEAQ. The CDR3 is 13 amino acids. Unmatched junction bases numbered 7, after V lost 0 bases and J lost 12 bases. CDR3 in amino acids: CASSLASTGVSYF. The CDR3 DNA reads as TGTGCCAGCAGCTTAGCTTCGACAGGGGTTTCGTACTTC.

The chain links TRBV7-8 to TRBJ2-1; tentative D call: TRBD2 (5 bases). This CDR3 is 15 amino acids long. Deletions cut 4 bases from V and 1 base from J, with 11 bases between. Germline V CDR1 and CDR2: SGHVS, FQNEAQ. CDR3 sequence: CASSSSGYSYNEQFF. In DNA form, the CDR3 reads TGTGCCAGCAGCTCCTCGGGGTATTCCTACAATGAGCAGTTCTTC.